These T cell receptor beta chains were read from a single sample in a study of T cell responses to AZD1222 COVID-19 vaccine. Some clones are missing from TCRdb's copy, which holds only in-frame ones; the method was immunoSEQ multiplex PCR. The table includes over 150,000 clones, 87% detected once. The sequencing here drew on peripheral blood, taken on day 0 of AZD1222 vaccination. These receptors were taken from an adult in good health. Both conserved end residues are part of each CDR3. Each record gives: V gene, D gene, J gene, clone size, CDR3 DNA, CDR3 protein. The D gene is left open where the match is weak. A clone size is listed for some rows: how often the clone was seen (once, few, many), or a class if it is expanded.

TRBV6-5,NA,TRBJ1-4,NA,TGTGCCAGTCGACCGGGGGGGGCTAATGAAAAACTGTTTTTT,CASRPGGANEKLFF
TRBV2,TRBD2,TRBJ2-1,NA,TGTGCCAGCAGGGCCGGGACTAGCGACTCCAATGAGCAGTTCTTC,CASRAGTSDSNEQFF
TRBV30,NA,TRBJ1-1,NA,TGTGCCTGGAGTGTATGGTCGGGCACGGGGGACACTGAAGCTTTCTTT,CAWSVWSGTGDTEAFF
TRBV6-1,TRBD1,TRBJ1-2,NA,TGTGCCAGCAGTGGAGGGGACAGGGGGCGCTTTAACTATGGCTACACCTTC,CASSGGDRGRFNYGYTF
TRBV11-3,TRBD1,TRBJ1-2,NA,TGTGCCAGCAGCTTAGCGGCAGGGGGCGTATGTGGCTACACCTTC,CASSLAAGGVCGYTF
TRBV15,NA,TRBJ1-5,NA,TGTGCCACCAGCAGAGGCAGGGACACCGCAATTTCTTTCATAAGCAATCAGCCCCAGCATTTT,CATSRGRDTAISFISNQPQHF
TRBV5-1,NA,TRBJ1-6,NA,TGCGCCAGCAGCTTGGGACAGGAGTATTCACCCCTCCACTTT,CASSLGQEYSPLHF
TRBV9,NA,TRBJ1-2,NA,TGTGCCAGCAGCGTAGCTTCTACCGAGTATGGCTACACCTTC,CASSVASTEYGYTF
TRBV19,NA,TRBJ1-6,NA,TGTGCCAGTAGTATATCTCAGGTCCCGATGTCCCTCCACTTT,CASSISQVPMSLHF
TRBV18,NA,TRBJ1-1,NA,TGTGCCAGCTCACAGGGCTCCGCCACTGAAGCTTTCTTT,CASSQGSATEAFF
TRBV6-1,NA,TRBJ1-5,NA,TGTGCCAGCAGTGAATCGGAGAATCAGCCCCAGCATTTT,CASSESENQPQHF
TRBV28,NA,TRBJ1-5,NA,TGTGCCTGCAGGCGGGGTAGCACCTCCAATCAGCCCCAGCATTTT,CACRRGSTSNQPQHF
TRBV7-9,TRBD2,TRBJ2-7,NA,TGTGCCAGCAGCCCGCCCACAGCGGGAGAGCACTACGAGCAGTACTTC,CASSPPTAGEHYEQYF
TRBV19,NA,TRBJ2-3,NA,TGTGCCAGTAGTATCGACTCAAGGCAGTATTTT,CASSIDSRQYF
TRBV9,NA,TRBJ2-7,NA,TGTGCCAGCAGTCAAACGCCCTACCTGTCGGGCGAGCAGTACTTC,CASSQTPYLSGEQYF
TRBV29-1,TRBD1,TRBJ2-7,NA,TGCAGCGTGACGGGGACAGGGGTCGAGCAGTACTTC,CSVTGTGVEQYF
TRBV27,TRBD2,TRBJ2-1,NA,TGTGCCAGCACCAACTGGGGGCTAGCGGGAGTTGAGCAGTTCTTC,CASTNWGLAGVEQFF
TRBV5-6,NA,TRBJ2-4,NA,TGTGCCAGCAGCTTGCTCGGGACAAGAAAACTAGCCAAAAACATTCAGTACTTC,CASSLLGTRKLAKNIQYF
TRBV11-3,NA,TRBJ2-1,NA,TGTGCCAGCAGCTTTGAGCAGTACGATGAGCAGTTCTTC,CASSFEQYDEQFF
TRBV3-1/TRBV3-2,TRBD1,TRBJ1-1,NA,TGTGCCAGCAGCCGGCGGACAGGGTCCACTGAAGCTTTCTTT,CASSRRTGSTEAFF
TRBV27,TRBD1,TRBJ2-7,NA,TGTGCCAGCAGTGATCGGACAGGGTTGGTCACCTACGAGCAGTACTTC,CASSDRTGLVTYEQYF
TRBV28,TRBD2,TRBJ2-7,once,TGTGCCAGCAGTTCGCATACTAGCGGGAGGAACCCCGAGCAGTACTTC,CASSSHTSGRNPEQYF
TRBV24-1,TRBD1,TRBJ2-1,NA,TGTGCCACCAGTGATAACACAGGGGGGTCCTACAATGAGCAGTTCTTC,CATSDNTGGSYNEQFF
TRBV24-1,NA,TRBJ2-3,NA,TGTGCCACCAGTGATCCCGGACGGGAAAGCACAGATACGCAGTATTTT,CATSDPGRESTDTQYF
TRBV5-1,TRBD1,TRBJ1-2,NA,TGCGCCAGCAGCTTGGGGACAGGGACTTATGGCTACACCTTC,CASSLGTGTYGYTF
TRBV7-8,TRBD1,TRBJ1-1,once,TGTGCCAGCAGCTTGGTGGACAGGGGGCTTACTGAAGCTTTCTTT,CASSLVDRGLTEAFF
TRBV7-7,NA,TRBJ1-2,NA,TGTGCCAGCAGCTTAGTTTCGAGGGGGAAAACAGTGAACTATGGCTACACCTTC,CASSLVSRGKTVNYGYTF
TRBV5-1,TRBD1,TRBJ2-3,NA,TGCGCCAGCAGCCCCCGGGACAGAAGCACAGATACGCAGTATTTT,CASSPRDRSTDTQYF
TRBV5-1,NA,TRBJ1-1,NA,TGCGCCAGCAGCTTGGGCGCACTCCGGAACACTGAAGCTTTCTTT,CASSLGALRNTEAFF
TRBV2,NA,TRBJ1-6,NA,TGTGCCAGCAGGCAGTCTCCCAATTCACCCCTCCACTTT,CASRQSPNSPLHF
TRBV7-2,NA,TRBJ2-2,NA,TGTGCCAGCAGCTCTTTGCGGGGATCCACCGGGGAGCTGTTTTTT,CASSSLRGSTGELFF
TRBV19,NA,TRBJ1-1,NA,TGTGCCAGTCAGGGATTTAGAACTGAAGCTTTCTTT,CASQGFRTEAFF
TRBV10-1,NA,TRBJ1-1,once,TGCGCCAGCAGTAGCCGGACGCCCCAAGGGACTGAAGCTTTCTTT,CASSSRTPQGTEAFF
TRBV6-5,TRBD1,TRBJ2-7,NA,TGTGCCAGCAGCTTGGGACAGGGGTTCTACGAGCAGTACTTC,CASSLGQGFYEQYF
TRBV2,TRBD2,TRBJ2-7,NA,TGTGCCAGCAGTGAATTGGCTAGCGGGGCCTACGAGCAGTACTTC,CASSELASGAYEQYF
TRBV7-3,TRBD2,TRBJ2-7,NA,TGTGCCAGCAGCTTATATCGGGGGGACTACGAGCAGTACTTC,CASSLYRGDYEQYF
TRBV2,TRBD2,TRBJ2-1,NA,TGTGCCAGCAGTGAACTCGGGAGGTCGGAGTTCTTC,CASSELGRSEFF
TRBV9,NA,TRBJ2-7,NA,TGTGCCAGCAGCCTTACCGCAGGGGAATCCTACGAGCAGTACTTC,CASSLTAGESYEQYF
TRBV25-1,NA,TRBJ2-7,NA,TGTGCCAGCAGTGAATCGGGCCGGAGTCTCTTCGTCCACGAGCAGTACTTC,CASSESGRSLFVHEQYF
TRBV5-4,NA,TRBJ1-2,NA,TGTGCCAGCAGCTTGGCCGGGGGCCTTGGCTACACCTTC,CASSLAGGLGYTF
TRBV11-2,NA,TRBJ2-7,NA,TGTGCCAGCAGCCGTGACAGGTTTAATCCCGCCTACGAGCAGTACTTC,CASSRDRFNPAYEQYF
TRBV9,TRBD1,TRBJ2-7,NA,TGTGCCAGCAGTAAAGGGACAGGGGGCTCCTACGAGCAGTACTTC,CASSKGTGGSYEQYF
TRBV6-6,NA,TRBJ1-4,NA,TGTGCCAGCAGCGGTAATGAAAAACTGTTTTTT,CASSGNEKLFF
TRBV2,TRBD2,TRBJ2-1,NA,TGTGCCAGCACCTCTCTAGCGGGAGGGGGAAATGAGCAGTTCTTC,CASTSLAGGGNEQFF
TRBV2,NA,TRBJ1-1,NA,TGTGCCAGCAGTTCGGGACAAGTCAACACTGAAGCTTTCTTT,CASSSGQVNTEAFF
TRBV6-5,NA,TRBJ1-3,NA,TGTGCCAGCAGCCCAGACAGGAGCTCTGGAAACACCATATATTTT,CASSPDRSSGNTIYF
TRBV3-1/TRBV3-2,TRBD2,TRBJ2-1,NA,TGTGCCAGCAGCCAAGCCCCTAGCGGCTCCTACAATGAGCAGTTCTTC,CASSQAPSGSYNEQFF